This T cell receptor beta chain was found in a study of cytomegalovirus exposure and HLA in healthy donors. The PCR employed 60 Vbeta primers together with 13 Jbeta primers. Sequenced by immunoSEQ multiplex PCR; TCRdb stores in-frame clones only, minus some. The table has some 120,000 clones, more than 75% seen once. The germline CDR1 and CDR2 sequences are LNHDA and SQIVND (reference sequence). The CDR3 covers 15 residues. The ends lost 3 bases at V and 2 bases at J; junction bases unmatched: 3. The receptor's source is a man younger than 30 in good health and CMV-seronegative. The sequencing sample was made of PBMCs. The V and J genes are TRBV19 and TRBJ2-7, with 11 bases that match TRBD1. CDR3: CASSIGQGAAYEQYF. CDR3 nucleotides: TGTGCCAGTAGTATCGGACAGGGGGCAGCCTACGAGCAGTACTTC.